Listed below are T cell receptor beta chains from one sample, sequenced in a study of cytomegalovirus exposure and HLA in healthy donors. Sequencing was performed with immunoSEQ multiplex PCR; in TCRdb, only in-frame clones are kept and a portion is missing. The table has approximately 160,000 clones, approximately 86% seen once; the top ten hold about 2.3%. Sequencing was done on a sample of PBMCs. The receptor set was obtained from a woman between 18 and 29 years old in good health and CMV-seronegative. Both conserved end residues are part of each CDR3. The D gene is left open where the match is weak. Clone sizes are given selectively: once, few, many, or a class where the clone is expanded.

TGTGCCAGCTCACCACCTCCTTTACAACAGGTTAACTCTGAAGCTTTCTTT	CASSPPPLQQVNSEAFF	TRBV18	.	TRBJ1-1	.
TGTGCCAGCAGCTTAGAGGCGTCGGGTAGCGGGGGCTACACCTTC	CASSLEASGSGGYTF	TRBV13	.	TRBJ1-2	.
TGTGCCAGCAGTGTAGACAGCGGGACCTACACAGATACGCAGTATTTT	CASSVDSGTYTDTQYF	TRBV2	.	TRBJ2-3	TRBD2
TGTGCCAGCAGCTTAGACGCCAGATGGAACACTGAAGCTTTCTTT	CASSLDARWNTEAFF	TRBV7-6	.	TRBJ1-1	.
TGCAGCGTTGGGGAGATTAATTCACCCCTCCACTTT	CSVGEINSPLHF	TRBV29-1	few	TRBJ1-6	.
TGTGCCAGCTGTCAACAGGGGCACCGCAATCAGCCCCAGCATTTT	CASCQQGHRNQPQHF	TRBV5-6	.	TRBJ1-5	TRBD1
TGTGCCAGTAGTATCTCCGGGACAGGGGGCGGTGGCTACACCTTC	CASSISGTGGGGYTF	TRBV19	.	TRBJ1-2	TRBD1
TGTGCCAGCAGCTTTCGGCAGGGGGCAGGGGAGCAGTACTTC	CASSFRQGAGEQYF	TRBV5-8	.	TRBJ2-7	TRBD1
TGTGCCAGCAGTGCCCCCGGACAGGCTCGACAATCCTACAATGAGCAGTTCTTC	CASSAPGQARQSYNEQFF	TRBV28	.	TRBJ2-1	TRBD1
TGTGCCATCAGTGTAGGGGACAGGGAGCCTGGAAACACCATATATTTT	CAISVGDREPGNTIYF	TRBV10-3	.	TRBJ1-3	TRBD1
TGTGCCAGCAGCCTAGCGCCAGGGGGATTACCGGCTTTCTTT	CASSLAPGGLPAFF	TRBV27	.	TRBJ1-1	TRBD1
TGTGCCAGCAGCGCCAGTGAAAACACCATATATTTT	CASSASENTIYF	TRBV9	.	TRBJ1-3	.
TGCGCCAGCAGCCTCGGGACTTCCCAAGAGACCCAGTACTTC	CASSLGTSQETQYF	TRBV5-1	.	TRBJ2-5	.
TGTGCCAGCAGCCGATTGGGGGGAACGGCTGGAAACACCATATATTTT	CASSRLGGTAGNTIYF	TRBV4-2	.	TRBJ1-3	.
TGTGCCAGCAAAGAGCGGGGGGGCCGGGGCGAGCAGTACTTC	CASKERGGRGEQYF	TRBV27	.	TRBJ2-7	TRBD2
TGTGCCAGTAGTACGCGCTCACCGCCATCTGGGGCCAACGTCCTGACTTTC	CASSTRSPPSGANVLTF	TRBV19	once	TRBJ2-6	.
TGTGCCACCAGCAGAAGGCTAGCTCAAGAGACCCAGTACTTC	CATSRRLAQETQYF	TRBV15	.	TRBJ2-5	.
TGCGCCAGCAGCCACGGGACAGGGACCGCAGAGACCCAGTACTTC	CASSHGTGTAETQYF	TRBV5-1	.	TRBJ2-5	TRBD1
TGCGCCAGCAGCTTTCTAGGTTCCCGAGAGACCCAGTACTTC	CASSFLGSRETQYF	TRBV5-1	.	TRBJ2-5	.
TGTGCCAGCAGGGGGGCAACAGGGGCCTCCTACAATGAGCAGTTCTTC	CASRGATGASYNEQFF	TRBV25-1	.	TRBJ2-1	TRBD1
TGTGCCAGCAGCGCAGTTCACGGGGAGGGGGAGCTGTTTTTT	CASSAVHGEGELFF	TRBV4-2	.	TRBJ2-2	.
TGCGCCAGCAGCCAAGAGGCGCAGGCAGGATATGGCTACACCTTC	CASSQEAQAGYGYTF	TRBV4-3	.	TRBJ1-2	.
TGTGCCTCTCGCCCGACGGGGGAACGTGGCTACACCTTC	CASRPTGERGYTF	TRBV6-1	.	TRBJ1-2	.
TGTGCCAGCAGCTTAGCGAACCGGGGGAATCAGCCCCAGCATTTT	CASSLANRGNQPQHF	TRBV7-2	.	TRBJ1-5	.
TGTGCCAGCAGTGCCTATAAGGGGACAGGAGAAGCTTTCTTT	CASSAYKGTGEAFF	TRBV6-1	.	TRBJ1-1	TRBD1
TGTGCCAGCAGCGTAGGTGGCAGGGGAAGCGAGGAGACCCAGTACTTC	CASSVGGRGSEETQYF	TRBV9	.	TRBJ2-5	.
TGTGCCAGCAGCTTAGAGGGAGGGACGGGCCTGGATGAGCAGTTCTTC	CASSLEGGTGLDEQFF	TRBV11-3	.	TRBJ2-1	TRBD2
TGCGCCAGCAGCTTGGCAGCTAACTATGGCTACACCTTC	CASSLAANYGYTF	TRBV5-1	.	TRBJ1-2	.
TGTGCCAGCAGGACGGGACAGCGAAACACTGAAGCTTTCTTT	CASRTGQRNTEAFF	TRBV2	once	TRBJ1-1	TRBD1
TGTGCCTCCGGCCAACAGGGGCTGTCCGGGGAGCTGTTTTTT	CASGQQGLSGELFF	TRBV2	.	TRBJ2-2	TRBD1
TGTGCCTGGAGTGGGGGCGGGGGTTATGGCTACACCTTC	CAWSGGGGYGYTF	TRBV30	.	TRBJ1-2	.